This T cell receptor (beta chain) emerged from a study of blood T cell repertoires in COVID-19. Study-level information: The study drew acute and convalescent COVID-19 samples from the United States, Italy and Spain. From T cells, B-cell-depleted T cells, or PBMCs came the material, which was cDNA or gDNA.

From germline, CDR1 is MNHEY and CDR2 SVGAGI. V was clipped by 6 bases and J by 7 bases; unmatched bases: 4. The CDR3 consists of 13 residues. Methods used by the authors: Researchers report that nucleated cell counts were estimated from reference gene primer amplification. Sequencing was performed with immunoSEQ multiplex PCR; in TCRdb, only in-frame clones are kept and a portion is missing. The D gene and trimming were derived from the DNA, and the V and J assignments and clone size from that table. The repertoire includes roughly 62,000 clones, roughly 92% of them detected once, and roughly 5.2% sits in the top ten.

V is TRBV6-5 and J is TRBJ1-4, with 8 bases that match TRBD1. This clonotype originated in a human donor in a cohort sampled during active COVID-19. The sample comprised peripheral blood. The CDR3 reads CASRGQGGEKLFF. The CDR3 bases are TGTGCCAGCAGAGGACAGGGCGGTGAAAAACTGTTTTTT.